This T cell receptor (beta chain) is drawn from a study of T cells in Graves' hyperthyroidism and ophthalmopathy (dated by TCRdb to about 2019). With respect to the entire study: Peripheral blood was sampled at the time of initial diagnosis, prior to any treatment. TCR V-J signatures able to tell the groups apart were searched for in a discovery cohort of 95 or so patients, of whom about 40 had Graves' ophthalmopathy and about 60 had stable Graves' hyperthyroidism. Whether ophthalmopathy could be predicted prospectively was tested in an independent validation cohort made up of some 20 hyperthyroidism patients plus 17 patients who later progressed to ophthalmopathy. The 75 to 100 discovery patients were randomly split 7:3 into training and test sets. In addition, the study compared T-cell repertoires in thyroid tissue and in blood from five to seven Graves' hyperthyroidism patients. After blood sampling, hyperthyroidism patients were treated with methimazole at a starting dose of 30 mg daily, and ophthalmopathy patients were treated with high-dose intravenous methylprednisolone. According to the paper, TCR Vbeta CDR3 sequencing was carried out on 135 peripheral blood samples, which came from more than 40 ophthalmopathy, 80 or so hyperthyroidism and roughly 17 progressor patients. Beyond this particular receptor, the publication reports: No statistical method was used to set the sample size in advance, and investigators knew the group allocation. In validation, the model predicted progression to ophthalmopathy with 60% to 71% sensitivity and less than 75% specificity, a median of about 6 months before onset. In cross-validation, a model built on a 13 V-J signature told ophthalmopathy apart from stable hyperthyroidism with 87.88% sensitivity and roughly 83% specificity, and in testing the same model reached 80%/75%. Most expanded thyroid clonotypes (frequency above 0.001) were also found in blood, which suggests that blood repertoires may mirror thyroid immune responses.

The TCR beta CDR3 regions were amplified from the RNA transcripts. For the first round of RT-PCR on the TCR CDR3, the HTBI primer set was used together with the Qiagen OneStep RT-PCR kit. Libraries were constructed in a second round of multiplex PCR, after which size selection and purification were carried out. Libraries were sequenced paired-end with 100 bp reads on an Illumina HiSeq2000. The paper's data handling went like this. SOAPnuke was used to process the raw data, removing reads that contained adapters or uncalled bases, had a mean Phred below 15, or lacked an exact match to the constant primer or identifier. COPE v1.2.5 was used to merge the high-quality paired reads, and each unique nucleotide sequence was defined as a clonotype. MiTCR v1.1 was used to align the clonotypes against IMGT TRBV, TRBD and TRBJ reference segments. Analysis was restricted to V-J combinations with a frequency above 0.0001, which covered 98% to 99.2% of repertoires. A TCS score was defined as the ratio between F50 (clonal expansion) and ExV (chaos), using BLOSUM62-based TCRdist between CDR3 peptides within each V-J. Welch's t-statistics and random forest reduced around 510 V-J features to 13, which were used in a naive Bayes classifier (R e1071). TCRdb trimmed public reads at Q25 via fastp, called clones via MiXCR and kept in-frame beta chains. Each record represents a unique CDR3 protein, reported with the most common genes and DNA among its rows. The V and J calls shown here were made by TCRdb, not taken from the authors' results. This sample comprises around 55,000 distinct CDR3 sequences, roughly 50% of them detected only once. Together, the top ten hold about a tenth of the sample.

In the case of this clonotype: Its antigen has not been determined. Base quality data are lacking; no much larger clone is found one base away.

Spanning cysteine to phenylalanine, the CDR3 consists of 14 amino acids. Only the CDR3 part of the read is kept: 42 bases, read in frame from the first base. Trimming leaves V shorter by 4 bases and J shorter by 3 bases, with the junction holding 5 bases beyond the gene matches. The germline V gene encodes CDR1 SNHLY and CDR2 FYNNEI. Ophthalmopathy patients had moderately to severely active disease, with a Clinical Activity Score of 3 or more, a NOSPECS grade of 4 or more, and a disease duration of less than 3 months. Exclusion was applied to patients with uncontrolled infections, other autoimmune diseases, pregnancy or lactation. Clinical symptoms, serum thyroxine and TRAb, thyroid ultrasound, and orbital computed tomography formed the basis for the diagnoses. PBMCs were isolated from around 10 ml of fresh peripheral blood by Ficoll-Paque density gradient centrifugation. Total RNA was extracted with Trizol reagent, and quality was checked on an Agilent 2100 Bioanalyzer.

The V and J segments used are TRBV2 and TRBJ2-5; TRBD1 matches 7 bases in the middle. Sequencing was performed on blood. This sequence originates from a woman aged 45-65 years with Graves' ophthalmopathy. The sequence in DNA is TGTGCCAGCAGTGCCAGCGACAGGGAAGAGACCCAGTACTTC. It encodes CASSASDREETQYF.